This T cell receptor (beta chain) was identified in a study of T cells in Graves' hyperthyroidism and ophthalmopathy. The study's findings and limits: Blood samples included most of the expanded thyroid clonotypes exceeding 0.001. A model of 13 V-J pairs discriminated ophthalmopathy from stable hyperthyroidism.

Comments on this clonotype: Its antigen is not known.

Deletions cut 9 bases from V and 5 bases from J, with 8 bases between. Germline assignment: CDR1 WSHSY and CDR2 SAAADI. The CDR3 covers 10 residues. Exclusion of patients followed from uncontrolled infection, other autoimmune disease, pregnancy or lactation. It was RNA transcripts that yielded the amplified TCR beta CDR3 regions. First-round RT-PCR targeting the TCR CDR3 was performed with the HTBI primer set. TCRdb re-called the multiplex PCR reads through MiXCR, storing one row per CDR3 protein. Of roughly 840,000 distinct CDR3 sequences in the sample, approximately 40% were seen once. The source material was blood. The chain employs TRBV10-2 and TRBJ2-7; perhaps TRBD2 as D (6 bases). The TCR was taken from a man aged 18-30 years with Graves' hyperthyroidism. CDR3 in amino acids: CASGGNEQYF. CDR3 nucleotides: TGCGCCAGTGGAGGGAACGAGCAGTACTTC.